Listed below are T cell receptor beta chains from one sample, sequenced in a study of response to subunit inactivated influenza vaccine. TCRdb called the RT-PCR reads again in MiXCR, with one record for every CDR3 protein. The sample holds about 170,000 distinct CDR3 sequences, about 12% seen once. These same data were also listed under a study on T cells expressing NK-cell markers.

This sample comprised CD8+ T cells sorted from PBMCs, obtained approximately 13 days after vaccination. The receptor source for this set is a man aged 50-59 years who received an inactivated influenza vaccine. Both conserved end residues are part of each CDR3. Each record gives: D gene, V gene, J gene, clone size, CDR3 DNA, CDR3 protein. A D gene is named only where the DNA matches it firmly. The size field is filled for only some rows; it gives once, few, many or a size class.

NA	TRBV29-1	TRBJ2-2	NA	TGCAGCGTTGAAGAGACGGGACCCACCGGGGAGCTGTTTTTT	CSVEETGPTGELFF
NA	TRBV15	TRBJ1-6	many	TGTGCCACCAGCCCAGAGAATTCACCCCTCCACTTT	CATSPENSPLHF
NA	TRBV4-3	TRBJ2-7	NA	TGCGCCAGCAGCCAAGAATTAGGACACTCTTCCTACGAGCAGTACTTC	CASSQELGHSSYEQYF
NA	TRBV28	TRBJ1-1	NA	TGTGCCAGCAGGACTCTAGACACGAATATTAACACTGAAGCTTTCTTT	CASRTLDTNINTEAFF
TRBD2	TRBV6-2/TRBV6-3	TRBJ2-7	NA	TGTGCCAGCAACTTCCTAGCGGGATCCTACGAGCAGTACTTC	CASNFLAGSYEQYF
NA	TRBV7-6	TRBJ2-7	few	TGTGCCAGCAGCTACCGGGACTCGCGGGGTTACGAGCAGTACTTC	CASSYRDSRGYEQYF
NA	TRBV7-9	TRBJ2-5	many	TGTGCCAGCAGCTTAGAGCCAGAGACCCAGTACTTC	CASSLEPETQYF
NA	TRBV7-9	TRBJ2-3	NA	TGTGCCAGCAGCTCCCGAGTGGGGGTCACAGATACGCAGTATTTT	CASSSRVGVTDTQYF
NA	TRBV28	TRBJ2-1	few	TGTGCCAGCAGTTTCTACGGCTATGAGCAGTTCTTC	CASSFYGYEQFF
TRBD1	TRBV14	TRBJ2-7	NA	TGTGCCAGCAGTCACACCGGGACAGGGGCAGACTTC	CASSHTGTGADF
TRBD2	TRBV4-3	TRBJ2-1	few	TGCGCCAGCAGCCAAGATTATGGGACTACCAACAATGAGCAGTTCTTC	CASSQDYGTTNNEQFF
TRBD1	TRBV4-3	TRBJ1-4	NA	TGCGCCAGCAGCCAAGACAGACAGGGGGCTAATGAAAAACTGTTTTTT	CASSQDRQGANEKLFF
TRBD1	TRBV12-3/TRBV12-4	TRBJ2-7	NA	TGTGCCAGCAGTCCCGGGACAGGTTACCACGAGCAGTACTTC	CASSPGTGYHEQYF
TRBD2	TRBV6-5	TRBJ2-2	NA	TGTGCCAGCAGTTACTCTAGCGGGTCCCACGGGGAGCTGTTTTTT	CASSYSSGSHGELFF
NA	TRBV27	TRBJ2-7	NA	TGTGCCAGCAGTTTTATTGGGGCATCCCCCGGCGGCGAGCAGTACTTC	CASSFIGASPGGEQYF
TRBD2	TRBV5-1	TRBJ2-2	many	TGCGCCAGTTGGCCTAGCGGGAGGCTGAGCACCGGGGAGCTGTTTTTT	CASWPSGRLSTGELFF
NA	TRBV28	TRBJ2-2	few	TGTGCCAGCAGTTCCATGGTCACCGGGGAGCTGTTTTTT	CASSSMVTGELFF
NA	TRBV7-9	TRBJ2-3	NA	TGTGCCAGCCGCAGCGTCACAGAAACGCAGTATTTT	CASRSVTETQYF
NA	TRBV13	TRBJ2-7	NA	TGTGCCAGCAGCTTAGGGTCAGGGCAGGGGGGTTTCTACGAGCAGTACTTC	CASSLGSGQGGFYEQYF
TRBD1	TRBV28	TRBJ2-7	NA	TGTGCCAGCAGTGCCGTTCCGGGACAGGGAAACGAGCAGTACTTC	CASSAVPGQGNEQYF
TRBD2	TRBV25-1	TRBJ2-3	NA	TGTGCCAGCAGTGACCTTAGACTAGCGGACACAGATACGCAGTATTTT	CASSDLRLADTDTQYF
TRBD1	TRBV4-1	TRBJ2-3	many	TGCGCCAGCAGCCAAGATTGGCCGGACAGGGGGCAGGGCCCGGCGGAAACAGATACGCAGTATTTT	CASSQDWPDRGQGPAETDTQYF
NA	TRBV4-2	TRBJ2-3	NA	TGTGCCAGCAGCCAATCCCCAAGCACGGTCGCTGGCACAGATACGCAGTATTTT	CASSQSPSTVAGTDTQYF
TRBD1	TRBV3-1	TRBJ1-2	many	TGTGCCAGCAGCCAAGATCACGGGGGACAGGTCTACAACTATGGCTACACCTTC	CASSQDHGGQVYNYGYTF
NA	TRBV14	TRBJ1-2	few	TGTGCCAGCAGCCAAGATGCACGGAACTATGGCTACACCTTC	CASSQDARNYGYTF
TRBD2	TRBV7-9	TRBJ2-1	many	TGTGCCAGCAGCTTAGGACTAGCGGGAGACTTCCCCTACAATGAGCAGTTCTTC	CASSLGLAGDFPYNEQFF
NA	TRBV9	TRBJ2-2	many	TGTGCCAGCAGCGGAGGCGGGGAGCTGTTTTTT	CASSGGGELFF
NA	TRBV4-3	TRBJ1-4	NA	TGCGCCAGCAGCCAAGGAATAGCTAATGAAAAACTGTTTTTT	CASSQGIANEKLFF
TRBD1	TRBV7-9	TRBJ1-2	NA	TGTGCCAGCAGCTTTTTTCAGACAGGGGAGATAGACTATGGCTACACCTTC	CASSFFQTGEIDYGYTF